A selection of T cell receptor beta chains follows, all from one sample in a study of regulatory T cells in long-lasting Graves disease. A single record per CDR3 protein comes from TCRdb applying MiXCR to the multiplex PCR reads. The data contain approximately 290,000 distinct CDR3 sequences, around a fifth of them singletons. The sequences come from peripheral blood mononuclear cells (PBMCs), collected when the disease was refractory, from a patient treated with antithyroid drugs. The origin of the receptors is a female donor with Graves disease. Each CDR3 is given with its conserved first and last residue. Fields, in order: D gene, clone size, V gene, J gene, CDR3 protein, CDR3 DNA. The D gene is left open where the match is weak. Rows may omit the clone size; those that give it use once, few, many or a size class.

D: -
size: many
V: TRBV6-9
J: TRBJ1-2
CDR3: CASSSSGAGYTF
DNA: TGTGCCAGCAGTTCCAGCGGGGCTGGCTACACCTTC

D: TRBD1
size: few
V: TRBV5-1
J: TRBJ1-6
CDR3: CASSLAGQGYSPLHF
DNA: TGCGCCAGTTCCTTAGCGGGACAGGGGTATTCACCCCTCCACTTT

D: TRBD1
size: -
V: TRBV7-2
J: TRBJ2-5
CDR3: CASSQTGTAPDRAGTQYF
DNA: TGTGCCAGCAGCCAAACCGGGACAGCCCCTGATCGGGCCGGGACCCAGTACTTC

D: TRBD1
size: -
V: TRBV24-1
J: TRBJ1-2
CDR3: CATSDRGLDGYTF
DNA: TGTGCCACCTCGGACAGGGGGCTTGATGGCTACACCTTC

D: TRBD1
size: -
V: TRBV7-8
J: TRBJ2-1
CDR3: CASSYRGGYNEQFF
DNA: TGTGCCAGCAGCTACAGGGGCGGCTACAATGAGCAGTTCTTC

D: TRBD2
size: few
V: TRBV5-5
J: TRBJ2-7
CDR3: CASSLPPGGGEQYF
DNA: TGTGCCAGCAGCCTACCCCCTGGGGGGGGAGAGCAGTACTTC

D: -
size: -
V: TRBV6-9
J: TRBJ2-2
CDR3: CASSYLDGPLTGELFF
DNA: TGTGCCAGCAGTTACTTGGACGGACCCCTCACCGGGGAGCTGTTTTTT

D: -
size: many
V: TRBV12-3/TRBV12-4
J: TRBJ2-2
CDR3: CASSFRGTGELFF
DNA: TGTGCCAGCAGTTTTCGGGGCACCGGGGAGCTGTTTTTT

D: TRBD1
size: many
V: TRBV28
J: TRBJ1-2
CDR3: CASKDRSYGYTF
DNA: TGTGCCAGCAAGGACAGGTCGTATGGCTACACCTTC

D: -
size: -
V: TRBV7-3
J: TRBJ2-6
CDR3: CASSLIRGTGANVLTF
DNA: TGTGCCAGCAGCTTAATCCGCGGAACCGGGGCCAACGTCCTGACTTTC

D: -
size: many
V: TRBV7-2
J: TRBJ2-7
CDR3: CASSFGQHYEQYF
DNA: TGTGCCAGCAGCTTTGGACAGCACTACGAGCAGTACTTC

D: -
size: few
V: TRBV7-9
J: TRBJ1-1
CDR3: CASSLPGRGYEAFF
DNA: TGTGCCAGCAGCTTACCCGGGAGGGGGTATGAAGCTTTCTTT

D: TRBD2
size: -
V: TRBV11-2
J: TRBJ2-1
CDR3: CASSLEGLALTNEQFF
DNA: TGTGCCAGCAGCTTAGAGGGACTAGCGCTTACCAATGAGCAGTTCTTC

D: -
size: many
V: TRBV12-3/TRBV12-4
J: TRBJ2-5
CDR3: CASSLERTQYF
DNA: TGTGCCAGCTCCCTCGAGAGGACCCAGTACTTC

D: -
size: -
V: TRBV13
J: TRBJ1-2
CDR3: CASSLYGTRNYGYTF
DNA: TGTGCCAGCAGCTTGTATGGGACAAGGAACTATGGCTACACCTTC

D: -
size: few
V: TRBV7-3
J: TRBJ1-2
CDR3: CASSLNPGYGYTF
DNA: TGTGCCAGCAGCTTAAATCCTGGCTATGGCTACACCTTC

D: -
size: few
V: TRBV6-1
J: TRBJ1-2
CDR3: CASGGNEYYTF
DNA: TGTGCCAGCGGGGGGAATGAGTACTACACCTTC

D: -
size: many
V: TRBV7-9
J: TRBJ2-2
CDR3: CASSPVKGNTGELFF
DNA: TGTGCCAGCAGCCCCGTAAAGGGGAACACCGGGGAGCTGTTTTTT

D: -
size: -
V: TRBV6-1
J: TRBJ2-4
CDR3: CASSVTGSRNIQYF
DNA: TGTGCCAGCAGTGTCACAGGGAGCCGAAACATTCAGTACTTC

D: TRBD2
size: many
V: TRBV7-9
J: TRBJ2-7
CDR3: CASSPRLAGGWYEQYF
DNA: TGTGCCAGCAGCCCGCGACTAGCGGGAGGGTGGTACGAGCAGTACTTC

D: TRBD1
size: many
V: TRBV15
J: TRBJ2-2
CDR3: CATGQGGGELFF
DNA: TGTGCCACTGGACAGGGTGGTGGGGAGCTGTTTTTT

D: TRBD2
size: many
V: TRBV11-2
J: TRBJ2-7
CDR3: CASTTGLAGYEQYF
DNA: TGTGCCAGCACTACGGGACTAGCTGGGTACGAGCAGTACTTC

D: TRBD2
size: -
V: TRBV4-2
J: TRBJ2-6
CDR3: CASSQPLREGSGANVLTF
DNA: TGTGCCAGCAGCCAGCCCCTGCGGGAGGGATCTGGGGCCAACGTCCTGACTTTC

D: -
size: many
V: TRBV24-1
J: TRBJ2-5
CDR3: CATSDPDAGAETQYF
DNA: TGTGCCACCAGTGATCCGGACGCAGGCGCTGAGACCCAGTACTTC

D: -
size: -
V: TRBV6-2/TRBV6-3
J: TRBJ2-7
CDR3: CASSYDSVGTPYEQYF
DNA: TGTGCCAGCAGTTACGATTCAGTCGGGACTCCCTACGAGCAGTACTTC

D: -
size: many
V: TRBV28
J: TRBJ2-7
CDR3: CASSHSSYEQYF
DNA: TGTGCCAGCAGTCACAGCTCCTACGAGCAGTACTTC